Each of the 13 T cell receptor beta chains below was sequenced from the same sample in a study of T cell responses to AZD1222 COVID-19 vaccine. Libraries were prepared by immunoSEQ multiplex PCR; TCRdb keeps only in-frame clonotypes and omits some of them. In the table there are about 88,000 clones, approximately 90% of which are singletons. The material sequenced was peripheral blood, taken on day 0 of AZD1222 vaccination. All receptors come from an adult in good health.

The rearrangement joins TRBV7-9 to TRBJ1-5; maybe TRBD1 (5 bases). CDR3 size: 16 residues. Trimming shortened V by 5 bases and J by 0 bases, and 14 bases separated the two germline ends. Germline V lookup: CDR1 SEHNR, CDR2 FQNEAQ (reference sequence). The chain's CDR3 is CASSLAGDLSNQPQHF. CDR3 DNA sequence: TGTGCCAGCAGCCTGGCCGGGGACCTTAGCAATCAGCCCCAGCATTTT. The full variable domain, its missing parts supplied by reference TRBV7-9 and TRBJ1-5, is DTGVSQNPRHKITKRGQNVTFRCDPISEHNRLYWYRQTLGQGPEFLTYFQNEAQLEKSRLLSDRFSAERPKGSFSTLEIQRTEQGDSAMYLCASSLAGDLSNQPQHFGDGTRLSIL.

The genes are TRBV28 and TRBJ2-7; TRBD1 agrees at 7 bases. Trimming took 5 bases from V and 3 from J; bases not matched to a gene: 10. The CDR3 totals 15 residues. Looked up from germline, CDR1 is MDHEN and CDR2 is SYDVKM. The CDR3 nucleotides are TGTGCCAGCAGTACAGGGGCAGGGGCAATCTACGAGCAGTACTTC. Amino acid sequence: CASSTGAGAIYEQYF.

This chain connects TRBV5-4 to TRBJ1-1; 9 bases are a match to TRBD1. This CDR3 has 12 residues. CDR1 and CDR2 from the germline V gene are SGHNT and YYREEE (reference sequence). The ends lost 9 bases at V and 7 bases at J; junction bases unmatched: 7. CDR3 nucleotide sequence: TGTGCCACGACGGACAGGGGTGGTGAAGCTTTCTTT. It translates to CATTDRGGEAFF. The variable domain in full, completed from reference TRBV5-4 and TRBJ1-1, reads ETGVTQSPTHLIKTRGQQVTLRCSSQSGHNTVSWYQQALGQGPQFIFQYYREEENGRGNFPPRFSGLQFPNYSSELNVNALELDDSALYLCATTDRGGEAFFGQGTRLTVV.

This clone was seen a few times. The chain employs TRBV6-2 or TRBV6-3 and TRBJ2-5; D is unresolved. The length of the CDR3 is 12 residues. The V end was cut by 6 bases, the J end by 3 bases, with 8 bases between. The germline V gene encodes CDR1 MNHEY and CDR2 SVGEGT. CDR3 region: CASSPVEETQYF. The CDR3 DNA reads TGTGCCAGCAGCCCAGTCGAAGAGACCCAGTACTTC.

This rearrangement joins TRBV5-4 to TRBJ2-3, with a tentative D call TRBD1 (6 bases). The CDR3 loop spans 16 amino acids. Trimming took 5 bases from V and 2 from J, leaving 18 bases between them. The V gene's germline CDR1 is SGHNT and CDR2 YYREEE (reference sequence). This CDR3 is CASRVLRGAPTDTQYF. Written as DNA, the CDR3 is TGTGCCAGCAGGGTCCTCAGGGGCGCCCCCACAGATACGCAGTATTTT. The full variable domain, with the rest looked up from reference TRBV5-4 and TRBJ2-3, is ETGVTQSPTHLIKTRGQQVTLRCSSQSGHNTVSWYQQALGQGPQFIFQYYREEENGRGNFPPRFSGLQFPNYSSELNVNALELDDSALYLCASRVLRGAPTDTQYFGPGTRLTVL.

A note on this clone: Germline and junction disagree at one end, which may indicate a read error. J is TRBJ2-1 and V is TRBV19; 7 positions match TRBD1. The CDR3 has 14 residues. CDR1 and CDR2 (germline): LNHDA, SQIVND (reference sequence). The CDR3 DNA reads TGTGCCAGTAGTTTAGACAGGGTGGACAATGAGCAGTTCTTC. Amino acids: CASSLDRVDNEQFF.

This sequence joins TRBV29-1 and TRBJ2-2, with 16 bases matching TRBD2. Germline V gene lookup returns CDR1 SQVTM and CDR2 ANQGSEA. This CDR3 comprises 16 residues. Unmatched junction bases numbered 4, after V lost 3 bases and J lost 6 bases. CDR3: CSVDIGTSGRAGELFF. The CDR3 DNA is TGCAGCGTTGATATTGGGACTAGCGGGAGGGCCGGGGAGCTGTTTTTT.

The rearrangement joins TRBV3-1 (or the pseudogene TRBV3-2) to TRBJ1-5, with TRBD1 as a possible D gene (6 bases). The V gene lost 4 bases and the J gene lost 5 bases, with 9 bases spanning the gap. This CDR3 is 13 amino acids long. Germline values: CDR1 LGHDT, CDR2 YNNKEL (reference sequence). The chain's CDR3 is CASSLWTDQPQHF. CDR3 coding DNA: TGTGCCAGCAGCCTATGGACAGATCAGCCCCAGCATTTT.

V usage is TRBV7-3 and J usage is TRBJ2-2; 9 bases fit TRBD2. V lost 3 bases to trimming and J lost 4 bases; unmatched junction nucleotides: 12. The germline gives CDR1 SGHTA, CDR2 FQGTGA. The CDR3 contains 18 residues. CDR3 bases: TGTGCCAGCAGCTTGGGCCCAGGGACTAGCCGGGTCACCGGGGAGCTGTTTTTT. This translates into CASSLGPGTSRVTGELFF.

The CDR3 here is CASSLLDRGDYGYTF. CDR3 sequence (DNA): TGTGCCAGCAGCTTATTAGACAGGGGAGACTATGGCTACACCTTC. The genes are TRBV7-9 and TRBJ1-2; 8 bases map to TRBD1. The J segment lost 3 bases and the V segment lost 2 bases, leaving 5 bases of the junction unmatched. The V gene's germline CDR1 is SEHNR and CDR2 FQNEAQ (reference sequence). CDR3 length: 15 amino acids.

The rearrangement uses TRBV6-6 and TRBJ2-7; D is unclear. V was clipped by 10 bases and J by 5 bases, with 21 bases between them. Germline CDR1 and CDR2: MNHNY and SVGAGI (reference sequence). The length of the CDR3 is 14 residues. As DNA, the CDR3 is TGTGCCACCTCCCCCCGGCTCCTTATAGACGAGCAGTACTTC. Its translation: CATSPRLLIDEQYF.

The CDR3 loop is CASSLGWGRSRGSPLHF. The DNA of the CDR3 is TGTGCCAGCAGTTTAGGCTGGGGACGGTCGCGCGGTTCACCCCTCCACTTT. This chain joins TRBV28 and TRBJ1-6; possibly TRBD1 for D (5 bases). The germline CDR1 and CDR2 sequences are MDHEN and SYDVKM. This CDR3 has 17 residues. Trimming removed 2 bases from V and 9 bases from J, with 20 bases in between.

The rearrangement joins TRBV11-2 to TRBJ1-3, with TRBD1 matching over 8 bases. Germline values: CDR1 SGHAT, CDR2 FQNNGV. The CDR3 is made up of 15 amino acids. Losses at the gene ends were 3 bases for V and 8 bases for J; bases not matched to a gene: 9. For the CDR3, the DNA is TGTGCCAGCAGCTTTGAGGACAGGGAGAGGGACACCATATATTTT. Translation: CASSFEDRERDTIYF.